This TCR beta chain derives from a study of cytomegalovirus exposure and HLA in healthy donors (dated by TCRdb to 2015 to 2018). Background for the entire study: An earlier analysis of some 550 of the donors reported more than 250 Gb of sequence data and 117 million unique TCR beta sequences from 150 million to 200 million T cells. A later genetic analysis used genome-wide SNP genotypes for about 65% of the roughly 670 donors, treating that subset as a discovery cohort. Of the approximately 400 genotyped donors, less than 85% were placed in the genetic ancestry cluster associated with self-reported Caucasian donors. An early release that covered several hundred HLA-typed donors contained approximately 290 gigabases of sequencing data and some 87 million unique TCR sequences. Besides the first cohort of around 670 subjects, a separate validation cohort made up of roughly 120 different subjects was used. High-throughput TCR immunosequencing, statistical association of individual TCRs with disease status, and machine learning were combined to predict cytomegalovirus infection status. A later analysis re-examined previously published TCR beta repertoires from more than 550 donors and added high-resolution HLA genotyping to investigate patterns of TCR occurrence. An earlier analysis of 587 of the donors used high-throughput TCR beta sequencing to judge whether each TCR beta V gene segment behaved as functional or pseudogenic. HLA typing covered class I and class II loci at four-digit resolution. The number of donors typed differed by locus, with 629-630 for A, B, C, DRB1 and DQB1, roughly 550 for DQA1, some 570 for DPA1, and some 440 for DPB1. All discovery cohort repertoires had been generated using a single sequencing platform. The aim of the study was to test whether cataloging public T cell receptors could identify signatures of past pathogen exposure. Because of strong linkage in the cohort, roughly five DR-DQ haplotypes were treated as single units for association and clustering. Donor age, sex, ethnicity and CMV serostatus were collected together with the repertoire data. The later analysis used no new phenotypic data to find candidate immune exposures, relying instead on TCR beta sequences and their occurrence across donors. On average, around 200,000 unique TCR beta nucleotide sequences were sequenced per donor among more than 350 genotyped donors of the cohort, with 15% to 20% of those sequences being non-productive. The study used immunosequencing to profile the T cell repertoires of 666 subjects and linked those repertoires to cytomegalovirus serostatus.

Library method: the immunoSEQ multiplex PCR assay. For the multiplex PCR, a mixture combining 60 forward primers for TCR Vbeta segments and 13 reverse primers for TCR Jbeta segments was used. The CDR3 region of rearranged TCR beta genes was amplified from genomic DNA with a multiplex PCR assay. On the Illumina HiSeq System, the amplified TCR beta libraries were sequenced as 87-base-pair reads. Concerning the study's data processing: A later analysis counted around 72 million unique TCR beta chains across the 550 to 750 repertoires, and some 11 million of these chains were shared by at least two donors. Raw reads were error-corrected and collapsed into unique sequences by a nearest-neighbor algorithm in which closely related sequences were merged to remove PCR and sequencing errors. V, D and J gene segments were assigned by aligning CDR3 sequences to IMGT reference sequences. Each retained sequence needed at least a six-nucleotide match to both a V gene segment and a J gene segment. Rearrangements were called productive when the CDR3 lacked stop codons and stayed in frame with V and J; all others were non-productive. CDR3 was defined according to IMGT convention as the region running from the second conserved V-encoded cysteine to the conserved J-encoded phenylalanine. In an earlier analysis of roughly 580 of the donors, sequences lacking an unambiguous match to a single V gene segment were excluded. In an earlier analysis of almost 600 of the donors, a V segment was called functional when productive rearrangements were above 56.7%, and segregating when the standard deviation between donors exceeded 5%. A statistical classification framework was built for diagnosing cytomegalovirus status from the catalog of TCR beta chain sequences. A later analysis assigned V and J genes by comparing TCR nucleotide sequences with IMGT/GENE-DB human TR gene sequences. In a later analysis, CDR3 sequences and most-parsimonious VDJ recombination scenarios were assigned using the TCRdist pipeline. In a later analysis, every TCR beta chain was defined by the combination of its CDR3 amino acid sequence and its V-gene family, and reads without a unique V-gene family were dropped. To address suspected cross-contamination and a sequencing artifact, a later analysis removed some 620 highly shared, low-generation-probability nucleotide sequences. For each public chain, a later analysis derived a clonal expansion index from normalized ranks of inferred template counts within each repertoire. In a later analysis, generation probabilities were computed with a VDJ recombination model fitted to out-of-frame rearrangements, and the resulting probabilities were checked against IGoR. A later analysis scored TCR-TCR, TCR-HLA and TCR-CMV co-occurrence with hypergeometric tests, applying a repertoire-size bias correction to TCR pairs. A later analysis estimated false discovery rates by permuting HLA or CMV assignments 20 times. In a later analysis, co-occurring TCRs were grouped using DBSCAN, and TCRdist sequence similarity was added for clustering within HLA-allele-positive subsets. Repertoires with fewer than 30,000 or more than 120,000 public chains, plus five repertoires with anomalous nucleotide sharing, were excluded from co-occurrence clustering. The clones in this table, taken by TCRdb from immuneACCESS, are in-frame only. Not every clone is retained; where verified, under half of the shortfall comes from an unresolved V gene, and the cause of the rest is unknown. V and J calls and clone size are copied from that table; D and trimming were computed from the DNA. The sample records more than 95,000 clones, over 60% of which are singletons. The top ten constitute roughly 6% of the sample.

Summary of the overall study and its limitations: In a later analysis, TCR association rates were found to vary across HLA loci, with the most associated TCRs seen for DRB1 alleles and the fewest for HLA-C alleles. The authors suggested that the approach could potentially be extended to other disease states and immunological phenotypes. Several of the top co-occurrence clusters appeared to be linked to parvovirus B19, influenza, CMV and Epstein-Barr virus, according to a later analysis. According to a later genetic analysis, donors in an Asian-associated ancestry cluster had fewer N-insertions in productive TCRs than the roughly 660-donor mean. Specific HLA alleles were associated with 15,000 to 20,000 TCR beta sequences at a false discovery rate of 0.05 in a later analysis. Seventeen rarely observed V segments, including chromosome 9 orphons, were excluded from the earlier analysis of approximately 500 of the donors because counts were too low. Broadly in line with IMGT annotations, most TCR beta V segments showed up in productive rearrangements about 87% or about 30% of the time in an earlier analysis of 450 to 600 of the donors. Roughly uniform sequencing depth across donors was assumed in presence/absence analyses, although this assumption may not hold. A few of the identified cytomegalovirus-associated TCR beta chains were confirmed in vitro to be specific for cytomegalovirus antigens. When HLA alleles, especially DR and DQ, strongly co-occurred, attributing TCR associations to individual alleles was difficult. For the cohort, immune exposure information was limited to CMV serostatus. In both the original and validation cohorts, the classifier was reported to diagnose cytomegalovirus status with high specificity and sensitivity. Some IMGT-functional V segments, including TRBV6-2 and TRBV6-3, could not be distinguished by the 87-base-pair reads and were therefore excluded. Across donors, most TCR sequences were observed very rarely, whereas some public TCRs were present in many individuals. In a later genetic analysis, a missense DCLRE1C variant was associated with V-gene and J-gene trimming of TCR beta chains, and the association was replicated in an independent cohort. In this cohort, only TCR beta chains were sequenced, and detectable features were limited by the absence of alpha or paired-chain data. Linkage disequilibrium might explain the correlated functional status among segregating V segments, but an unknown experimental factor could not be ruled out. A further reported finding was that TCR beta sequences accurately predicted the HLA-A and HLA-B alleles for most subjects in the first cohort. In the study, approximately 160 TCR beta chains were listed as associated with cytomegalovirus. Most CMV-associated TCR beta chains appeared to be HLA-restricted in a later analysis, and the HLA associations seemed to be driven largely by CMV exposure. The sequencing pipeline was judged likely to have produced a cluster of highly shared sequence variants as a technical artifact. In a later analysis, HLA-associated TCR beta chains were found to be more clonally expanded and to have lower generation probabilities than equally common non-associated chains. Because HLA typing was missing for some donors at each locus, association tests included only the typed subset.

Looking up the germline V gene yields CDR1 SGHAT and CDR2 FQNNGV. Measured from the cysteine to the phenylalanine, the CDR3 is 14 residues long. The kept DNA is CDR3 alone, 42 bases in frame from the first base. V is reduced by 0 bases and J by 1 base, leaving a spacing of 7 bases between them. This clone was seen a handful of times. Its antigen remains unidentified. One base away there is no much larger clone; base qualities are not given. The cohort was made up of about 670 healthy bone marrow donors. All cohort members were sampled while nominally healthy, although unrecorded immune exposures were likely present. The donor tested CMV seronegative, placing the donor among the roughly 350 seronegative members of the cohort. Each donor provided a peripheral blood sample, and peripheral blood mononuclear cells were used for TCR beta sequencing. The Qiagen DNeasy Blood Extraction Kit was used to extract genomic DNA from the blood cell samples.

The rearrangement joined TRBV11-2 to TRBJ2-7; no D segment can be confidently identified. The sequence came from a woman between 35 and 50 years old in good health and CMV-seronegative. Specimen: PBMCs. The nucleotide sequence is given as TGTGCCAGCAGCTTAGACCGGGTGTCCTACGAGCAGTACTTC. This gives the protein CASSLDRVSYEQYF.